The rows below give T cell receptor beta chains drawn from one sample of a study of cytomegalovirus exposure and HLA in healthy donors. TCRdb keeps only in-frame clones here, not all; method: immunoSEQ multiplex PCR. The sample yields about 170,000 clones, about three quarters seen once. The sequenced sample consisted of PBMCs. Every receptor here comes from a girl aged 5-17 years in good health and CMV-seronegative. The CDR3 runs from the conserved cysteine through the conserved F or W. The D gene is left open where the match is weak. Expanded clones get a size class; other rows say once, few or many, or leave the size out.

CDR3 protein: CASSPRVLETQYF
CDR3 DNA: TGTGCCAGCAGTCCCAGGGTTTTGGAGACCCAGTACTTC
J gene: TRBJ2-5
D gene: -
clone size: -
CDR3 length: 13
V gene: TRBV7-6

CDR3 protein: CASSYGQANDNQPQHF
CDR3 DNA: TGTGCCAGCAGCTACGGACAGGCCAACGACAATCAGCCCCAGCATTTT
J gene: TRBJ1-5
D gene: TRBD1
clone size: -
CDR3 length: 16
V gene: TRBV7-2

CDR3 protein: CASSFTSGKEPLHF
CDR3 DNA: TGCGCCAGCAGCTTTACGTCAGGGAAGGAACCCCTCCACTTT
J gene: TRBJ1-6
D gene: -
clone size: -
CDR3 length: 14
V gene: TRBV5-1

CDR3 protein: CASSYTGPYGYTF
CDR3 DNA: TGTGCCAGCAGTTACACAGGGCCCTATGGCTACACCTTC
J gene: TRBJ1-2
D gene: -
clone size: -
CDR3 length: 13
V gene: TRBV6-5

CDR3 protein: CASSYVIADGRLLF
CDR3 DNA: TGTGCCAGCAGTTACGTGATAGCGGATGGACGACTCCTCTTC
J gene: TRBJ2-4
D gene: -
clone size: -
CDR3 length: 14
V gene: TRBV6-6

CDR3 protein: CASIQGGRGNQPQHF
CDR3 DNA: TGTGCCAGCATCCAGGGGGGTCGAGGCAATCAGCCCCAGCATTTT
J gene: TRBJ1-5
D gene: TRBD1
clone size: once
CDR3 length: 15
V gene: TRBV28

CDR3 protein: CASSQLGARRYGYTF
CDR3 DNA: TGCGCCAGCAGCCAATTGGGGGCACGACGCTATGGCTACACCTTC
J gene: TRBJ1-2
D gene: -
clone size: -
CDR3 length: 15
V gene: TRBV4-1

CDR3 protein: CASSQHREAMEKLFF
CDR3 DNA: TGTGCCAGCAGCCAGCACCGGGAGGCAATGGAAAAACTGTTTTTT
J gene: TRBJ1-4
D gene: -
clone size: once
CDR3 length: 15
V gene: TRBV4-2

CDR3 protein: CASSYGGGAVEQYF
CDR3 DNA: TGTGCCAGCAGCTATGGCGGGGGGGCCGTGGAGCAGTACTTC
J gene: TRBJ2-7
D gene: TRBD2
clone size: -
CDR3 length: 14
V gene: TRBV5-4

CDR3 protein: CASSDRDYEQYF
CDR3 DNA: TGTGCCAGCTCGGACAGAGACTACGAGCAGTACTTC
J gene: TRBJ2-7
D gene: -
clone size: -
CDR3 length: 12
V gene: TRBV2

CDR3 protein: CASSSNRGGLWTEAFF
CDR3 DNA: TGTGCCAGCAGTTCGAACAGGGGGGGATTGTGGACTGAAGCTTTCTTT
J gene: TRBJ1-1
D gene: TRBD1
clone size: few
CDR3 length: 16
V gene: TRBV6-5

CDR3 protein: CASSRVFMRAFF
CDR3 DNA: TGTGCCAGCAGCCGGGTCTTTATGAGAGCTTTCTTT
J gene: TRBJ1-1
D gene: -
clone size: -
CDR3 length: 12
V gene: TRBV6-1

CDR3 protein: CASRDRGRSSNTEAFF
CDR3 DNA: TGTGCCAGCAGAGACAGGGGGCGATCGTCGAACACTGAAGCTTTCTTT
J gene: TRBJ1-1
D gene: -
clone size: few
CDR3 length: 16
V gene: TRBV21-1

CDR3 protein: CASSSLEDDHNEQFF
CDR3 DNA: TGTGCCAGCAGCTCACTAGAGGATGATCACAATGAGCAGTTCTTC
J gene: TRBJ2-1
D gene: -
clone size: -
CDR3 length: 15
V gene: TRBV7-9

CDR3 protein: CASSVAPEGAYGYTF
CDR3 DNA: TGTGCCAGCAGCGTAGCCCCCGAGGGTGCTTATGGCTACACCTTC
J gene: TRBJ1-2
D gene: -
clone size: -
CDR3 length: 15
V gene: TRBV9

CDR3 protein: CASSPRTLNTEAFF
CDR3 DNA: TGTGCCAGCAGTCCTCGGACACTGAACACTGAAGCTTTCTTT
J gene: TRBJ1-1
D gene: -
clone size: -
CDR3 length: 14
V gene: TRBV27

CDR3 protein: CASSLFQEGQEAFF
CDR3 DNA: TGCGCCAGCAGCCTTTTCCAAGAGGGACAGGAAGCTTTCTTT
J gene: TRBJ1-1
D gene: TRBD1
clone size: -
CDR3 length: 14
V gene: TRBV4-1

CDR3 protein: CSVLSPVTGGVNQPQHF
CDR3 DNA: TGCAGCGTTTTATCGCCTGTGACAGGGGGCGTCAATCAGCCCCAGCATTTT
J gene: TRBJ1-5
D gene: TRBD1
clone size: -
CDR3 length: 17
V gene: TRBV29-1

CDR3 protein: CASSIAWGPYEQYF
CDR3 DNA: TGTGCCAGCAGCATTGCCTGGGGCCCCTACGAGCAGTACTTC
J gene: TRBJ2-7
D gene: -
clone size: -
CDR3 length: 14
V gene: TRBV28

CDR3 protein: CASSPTGNQETQYF
CDR3 DNA: TGTGCCAGCAGCCCGACAGGGAACCAAGAGACCCAGTACTTC
J gene: TRBJ2-5
D gene: TRBD1
clone size: -
CDR3 length: 14
V gene: TRBV6-4

CDR3 protein: CASSLAPGEETQYF
CDR3 DNA: TGCGCCAGCAGCTTGGCTCCGGGGGAAGAGACCCAGTACTTC
J gene: TRBJ2-5
D gene: -
clone size: -
CDR3 length: 14
V gene: TRBV5-1

CDR3 protein: CSVSTSYEQYF
CDR3 DNA: TGCAGCGTTTCGACTAGCTACGAGCAGTACTTC
J gene: TRBJ2-7
D gene: -
clone size: -
CDR3 length: 11
V gene: TRBV29-1

CDR3 protein: CARSLAPLGGEETQYF
CDR3 DNA: TGTGCCAGAAGCTTAGCCCCCCTCGGGGGGGAAGAGACCCAGTACTTC
J gene: TRBJ2-5
D gene: TRBD2
clone size: -
CDR3 length: 16
V gene: TRBV7-6

CDR3 protein: CASSLYRGQARNEQYF
CDR3 DNA: TGTGCCAGCAGTTTATACAGGGGACAGGCCCGGAACGAGCAGTACTTC
J gene: TRBJ2-7
D gene: TRBD1
clone size: few
CDR3 length: 16
V gene: TRBV27

CDR3 protein: CASSRDSGGNSPLHF
CDR3 DNA: TGTGCCAGCTCACGAGACTCAGGAGGGAATTCACCCCTCCACTTT
J gene: TRBJ1-6
D gene: -
clone size: -
CDR3 length: 15
V gene: TRBV18

CDR3 protein: CASKTGDTEAFF
CDR3 DNA: TGTGCCAGCAAGACAGGAGACACTGAAGCTTTCTTT
J gene: TRBJ1-1
D gene: -
clone size: few
CDR3 length: 12
V gene: TRBV9

CDR3 protein: CASSLGLSGRDTQYF
CDR3 DNA: TGTGCCAGCAGCTTAGGGTTGAGCGGTAGAGATACGCAGTATTTT
J gene: TRBJ2-3
D gene: -
clone size: few
CDR3 length: 15
V gene: TRBV7-2

CDR3 protein: CASSQVGEKLFF
CDR3 DNA: TGTGCCAGCAGCCAAGTGGGCGAAAAACTGTTTTTT
J gene: TRBJ1-4
D gene: -
clone size: -
CDR3 length: 12
V gene: TRBV14

CDR3 protein: CASSERGTPSTDTQYF
CDR3 DNA: TGTGCCAGCAGTGAAAGGGGGACACCTAGCACAGATACGCAGTATTTT
J gene: TRBJ2-3
D gene: -
clone size: -
CDR3 length: 16
V gene: TRBV2

CDR3 protein: CASSPSDYEQYF
CDR3 DNA: TGTGCCAGCTCACCATCAGACTACGAGCAGTACTTC
J gene: TRBJ2-7
D gene: -
clone size: -
CDR3 length: 12
V gene: TRBV18

CDR3 protein: CASSRTGGNYGYTF
CDR3 DNA: TGTGCCAGCAGCAGGACAGGGGGAAACTATGGCTACACCTTC
J gene: TRBJ1-2
D gene: TRBD1
clone size: -
CDR3 length: 14
V gene: TRBV28

CDR3 protein: CASSHARGGANGADTQYF
CDR3 DNA: TGCGCCAGCAGCCACGCCCGGGGGGGGGCCAATGGCGCAGATACGCAGTATTTT
J gene: TRBJ2-3
D gene: TRBD2
clone size: -
CDR3 length: 18
V gene: TRBV4-1

CDR3 protein: CASTYYTRLGEKLFF
CDR3 DNA: TGTGCCAGCACCTACTATACCCGACTTGGTGAAAAACTGTTTTTT
J gene: TRBJ1-4
D gene: -
clone size: -
CDR3 length: 15
V gene: TRBV6-6

CDR3 protein: CASSHRTGGNTGELFF
CDR3 DNA: TGTGCCAGCAGTCACCGGACAGGGGGAAACACCGGGGAGCTGTTTTTT
J gene: TRBJ2-2
D gene: TRBD1
clone size: -
CDR3 length: 16
V gene: TRBV7-8

CDR3 protein: CASSFVETQYF
CDR3 DNA: TGTGCCAGCAGCTTCGTGGAGACCCAGTACTTC
J gene: TRBJ2-5
D gene: -
clone size: -
CDR3 length: 11
V gene: TRBV5-5

CDR3 protein: CASSYTRGTDTQYF
CDR3 DNA: TGTGCCAGCAGTTATACCCGGGGCACAGATACGCAGTATTTT
J gene: TRBJ2-3
D gene: -
clone size: -
CDR3 length: 14
V gene: TRBV6-6

CDR3 protein: CASSDVLAGTTYEQYF
CDR3 DNA: TGTGCCAGCAGTGACGTACTAGCGGGGACAACCTACGAGCAGTACTTC
J gene: TRBJ2-7
D gene: TRBD2
clone size: -
CDR3 length: 16
V gene: TRBV6-1